Sequencing of this T cell receptor (beta chain) was carried out in a study of shared clonotypes between healthy human individuals. Study-wide points: Despite large depth, rarefaction showed incomplete sorted-subset sequencing.

Here immunoSEQ multiplex PCR was the method, and the copy in TCRdb shows in-frame clones only, minus some. The sample carries approximately 600,000 clones, roughly 95% recorded once. Terminally differentiated effector memory CD45RA+ cells were left out of the naive CD8 fraction, which was CD45RO-negative and positively selected for CCR7. Every contributor of samples was a Caucasian grown-up residing in Nashville, Tennessee. Of note for this clone: Antigen unknown.

This clonotype was obtained from a woman in her thirties in good health. Input material: naive CD8+ T cells sorted from blood.

The CDR3 nucleotides are TGTGCCAGCAGTCCTCTACAGGGGGCGAGGGAGCAGTACTTC. This codes for CASSPLQGAREQYF. The V and J genes are TRBV6-5 and TRBJ2-7; 9 nucleotides match TRBD1. The V segment lost 5 bases and the J segment 7 bases; nucleotides outside the gene matches: 9. Germline V gene sequence: CDR1 MNHEY, CDR2 SVGAGI. The CDR3 totals 14 residues.